This T cell receptor (beta chain) is from a study of T cells in localized non-small cell lung cancer. The V segment lost 2 bases and the J segment 3 bases; nucleotides outside the gene matches: 1. Looked up from germline, CDR1 is LNHDA and CDR2 is SQIVND (reference sequence). The CDR3 length is 14 residues. This clone was picked up one time. Generated by immunoSEQ multiplex PCR, the TCRdb table keeps only in-frame clones and is missing some. The sample lists approximately 21,000 clones, approximately 90% occurring once. The chain combines TRBV19 with TRBJ2-7; TRBD1 agrees at 10 bases. The receptor was isolated from a woman aged 35-75 years with stage I lung adenocarcinoma. Sequencing was performed on peripheral blood, taken before any cancer treatment. In DNA form, the CDR3 reads TGTGCCAGTAGTATAAGGGACAGGGGCTACGAGCAGTACTTC. Its protein product is CASSIRDRGYEQYF.